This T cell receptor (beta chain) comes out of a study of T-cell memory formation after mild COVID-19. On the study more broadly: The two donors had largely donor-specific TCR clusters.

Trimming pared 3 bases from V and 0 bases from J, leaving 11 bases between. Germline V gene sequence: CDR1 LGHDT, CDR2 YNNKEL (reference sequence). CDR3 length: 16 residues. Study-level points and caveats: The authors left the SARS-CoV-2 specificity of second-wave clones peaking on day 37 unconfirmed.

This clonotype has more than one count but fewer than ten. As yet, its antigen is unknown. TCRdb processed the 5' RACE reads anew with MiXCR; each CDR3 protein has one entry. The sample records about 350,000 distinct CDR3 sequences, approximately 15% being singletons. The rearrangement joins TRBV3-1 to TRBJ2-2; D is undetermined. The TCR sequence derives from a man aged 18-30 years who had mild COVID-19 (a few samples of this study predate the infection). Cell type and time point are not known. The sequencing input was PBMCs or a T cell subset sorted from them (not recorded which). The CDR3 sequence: CASSQGRWANTGELFF. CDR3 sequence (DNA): TGTGCCAGCAGCCAGGGCAGGTGGGCGAACACCGGGGAGCTGTTTTTT.